The entry below gives a single T cell receptor (beta chain) sequence along with its context. CDR1 SEHNR and CDR2 FQNEAQ come from the germline V gene (reference sequence). The V end lost 5 bases, the J end lost 8 bases, and 24 bases lay between the germline ends. This CDR3 has 16 amino acids. Amplification of TCR beta CDR3 regions was performed using RNA transcripts as template. Carried out on the TCR CDR3, a first-round RT-PCR used the HTBI primer set. TCRdb reprocessed the multiplex PCR reads via MiXCR and lists one record per CDR3 protein. The sample lists some 690,000 distinct CDR3 sequences, roughly a sixth seen once, with about 16% in the top ten. The data were obtained in a study of T cells in Graves' hyperthyroidism and ophthalmopathy.

Sample: blood. This chain joins TRBV7-9 and TRBJ1-2; perhaps TRBD1 as D (6 bases). The sequence came from a middle-aged man with Graves' hyperthyroidism. CDR3 sequence: CASSPPVAGGARGYTF. The CDR3 bases are TGTGCCAGCAGCCCACCCGTTGCGGGGGGGGCGCGAGGCTACACCTTC.